The rows below give T cell receptor beta chains drawn from one sample of a study of T cell changes during pregnancy in multiple sclerosis. Libraries were prepared by immunoSEQ multiplex PCR; TCRdb keeps only in-frame clonotypes and omits some of them. The profile shows roughly 69,000 clones, roughly nine tenths of them singletons. This specimen was peripheral blood, taken in the second trimester of pregnancy. Receptors originate from a female donor with multiple sclerosis, enrolled in a pregnancy study. Both conserved end residues are part of each CDR3. D genes are given only for firm matches. Expanded clones get a size class; other rows say once, few or many, or leave the size out.

J,size,D,V,DNA,CDR3
TRBJ2-3,-,TRBD1,TRBV13,TGTGCCAGCAGCTCCCAACAGGGACAGGGGAGCACAGATACGCAGTATTTT,CASSSQQGQGSTDTQYF
TRBJ1-3,-,TRBD1,TRBV6-1,TGTGCCAGCCTGGACAGGGGGCATGGAAACACCATATATTTT,CASLDRGHGNTIYF
TRBJ2-7,once,TRBD1,TRBV7-2,TGTGCCAGCAGCTCCCGGGACAGGGGGCACGACGAGCAGTACTTC,CASSSRDRGHDEQYF
TRBJ2-2,medium-sized,TRBD2,TRBV6-4,TGTGCCAGCAGTGACTCAGCGGGAGGGCCCGGGGAGCTGTTTTTT,CASSDSAGGPGELFF
TRBJ2-1,-,-,TRBV12-5,TGTGCTAGTGGTTTGTGGCGGAATAACAATGAGCAGTTCTTC,CASGLWRNNNEQFF
TRBJ2-3,once,TRBD1,TRBV5-1,TGCGCCAGCAGCTTGGGAGGGGGCACTCGCACAGATACGCAGTATTTT,CASSLGGGTRTDTQYF
TRBJ2-7,-,-,TRBV18,TGTGCCAGCTCACCACGGGACATGGACGAGCAGTACTTC,CASSPRDMDEQYF
TRBJ1-4,-,TRBD1,TRBV11-2,TGTGCCAGCAGCCGGGACAGGAATGAAAAACTGTTTTTT,CASSRDRNEKLFF
TRBJ1-5,-,-,TRBV2,TGTGCCAGCGGGGGGAATCAGCCCCAGCATTTT,CASGGNQPQHF
TRBJ2-1,-,-,TRBV7-2,TGTGCCAGCAGAACCAACCCTCAGGTCATTGACTACAATGAGCAGTTCTTC,CASRTNPQVIDYNEQFF
TRBJ2-3,-,TRBD2,TRBV7-8,TGTGCCAGCAGCTTCCTCAAGCGGACTAGCGGGGAATCCACAGATACGCAGTATTTT,CASSFLKRTSGESTDTQYF
TRBJ2-5,-,-,TRBV5-1,TGCGCCAGCAGCTTGGGGGAGTCCATCCAAGAGACCCAGTACTTC,CASSLGESIQETQYF
TRBJ1-5,-,-,TRBV19,TGTGCCAGTAGTTCCTGGGAGAGCAATCAGCCCCAGCATTTT,CASSSWESNQPQHF
TRBJ1-1,-,-,TRBV2,TGTGCCAGCACCGGGAGCTATAACACTGAAGCTTTCTTT,CASTGSYNTEAFF
TRBJ2-4,once,-,TRBV30,TGTGCCTTAGATACAGGGAAGGTCAAAAACATTCAGTACTTC,CALDTGKVKNIQYF
TRBJ1-2,-,-,TRBV29-1,TGCAGCGTGGTTAAGGACAATAACTATGGCTACACCTTC,CSVVKDNNYGYTF
TRBJ1-2,-,TRBD1,TRBV19,TGTGCCAGTAGTCTTCCGACAGGGGGTGGCTACACCTTC,CASSLPTGGGYTF
TRBJ1-2,-,-,TRBV29-1,TGCAGCGTTGCCCTATCTAACTATGGCTACACCTTC,CSVALSNYGYTF
TRBJ2-7,-,-,TRBV19,TGTGCCTCGAAGTCCGGGTTGTCCGAGCAGTACTTC,CASKSGLSEQYF
TRBJ2-7,-,-,TRBV7-7,TGTGCCAGCAGCCCTCGGGACAAGATCTCCTACGAGCAGTACTTC,CASSPRDKISYEQYF
TRBJ1-1,-,-,TRBV5-5,TGTGCCAGCAGCTTCGGGGTCGACACTGAAGCTTTCTTT,CASSFGVDTEAFF
TRBJ2-7,-,TRBD1,TRBV6-5,TGTGCCAGCAGTAGCGTTGGGACAGGTCCCTACGAGCAGTACTTC,CASSSVGTGPYEQYF
TRBJ2-5,-,TRBD1,TRBV9,TGTGCCAGCAGCGAGGGGACAGCGTACCAAGAGACCCAGTACTTC,CASSEGTAYQETQYF
TRBJ1-1,-,-,TRBV20-1,TGCAGTGCTAGGCCACGGACTGAAGCTTTCTTT,CSARPRTEAFF
TRBJ1-3,-,-,TRBV6-5,TGTGCCAGCATGCGGGACTCTGGAAACACCATATATTTT,CASMRDSGNTIYF
TRBJ2-5,-,TRBD2,TRBV5-1,TGCGCCAGCAGCTTGGGGAGTAGCGGGATGAGGGAGACCCAGTACTTC,CASSLGSSGMRETQYF
TRBJ1-5,-,-,TRBV18,TGTGCCAGCTCACCCTACAGGGATAGCAATCAGCCCCAGCATTTT,CASSPYRDSNQPQHF
TRBJ2-7,-,-,TRBV11-2,TGTGCCAGCAGTCCCCGGGACAACTACGAGCAGTACTTC,CASSPRDNYEQYF
TRBJ2-7,-,TRBD2,TRBV7-2,TGTGCCAGCAGGAGGGAAGCGGGGAGTTACGAGCAGTACTTC,CASRREAGSYEQYF
TRBJ2-7,once,TRBD1,TRBV5-6,TGTGCCAGCAGCCAGACAGGGGGGCCTTCCTACGAGCAGTACTTC,CASSQTGGPSYEQYF
TRBJ2-5,-,-,TRBV10-1,TGCGCCAGCAGCTCCGGGTCCTCCCTCCAAGAGACCCAGTACTTC,CASSSGSSLQETQYF
TRBJ2-7,-,-,TRBV13,TGTGCCAGCAGCCTGAGGGACTTTTACGCCGAGCAGTACTTC,CASSLRDFYAEQYF
TRBJ1-4,-,-,TRBV19,TGTGCCAGTAGTATCAGACTTGAAAAACTGTTTTTT,CASSIRLEKLFF
TRBJ1-2,-,-,TRBV29-1,TGCAGCGCATTTCTGACGGGAAACTATGGCTACACCTTC,CSAFLTGNYGYTF
TRBJ2-3,-,-,TRBV19,TGTGCCAGTTCAATCTGGGGGGAGAAAACAGATACGCAGTATTTT,CASSIWGEKTDTQYF
TRBJ2-7,-,TRBD2,TRBV7-8,TGTGCCAGCAGCGGTAGCGGGGGGGGCTACGAGCAGTACTTC,CASSGSGGGYEQYF
TRBJ1-2,-,TRBD1,TRBV15,TGTGCCACCAGCAGAGATATCAGGGGGCACCTACACGGCTACACCTTC,CATSRDIRGHLHGYTF